The clone carrying this T cell receptor beta chain was seen ten or more times. Its target is unknown. CDR3 length: 13 residues. V lost 4 bases to trimming and J lost 8 bases, with 9 bases between them. CDR1 is MGHDK, CDR2 SYGVNS, per germline. The second PCR ran roughly 6 to 12 cycles with a sample-barcoded 5' primer and J-beta primers. MiXCR, run by TCRdb on the 5' RACE reads, gives a single entry per CDR3 protein. The sample contains hundreds of thousands of distinct CDR3 sequences, approximately 29% of which appear only once. PBMCs, at least 6.5 million per sample, were isolated. A minimum of 6 micrograms of total RNA was extracted per sample. The sample originates from a study of blood T cells in healthy people across ages. Study-level findings and limits: As age increased, TCR beta diversity per million T cells fell in a roughly linear fashion.

This chain uses TRBV25-1 with TRBJ1-6; D not certain. The source of this sequence is a woman aged 80 or older in good health. The material sequenced was blood. The chain's CDR3 is CASSGYSHSPLHF. The CDR3 DNA sequence: TGTGCCAGCAGTGGCTACTCACATTCACCCCTCCACTTT.